This TCR beta chain is from a study of blood T cell repertoires in COVID-19. Study context: COVID-19 samples from acute and convalescent phases originated in the United States, Italy and Spain. Sources were T cells, B-cell-depleted T cells, or PBMCs; the material itself was cDNA or gDNA.

This clone appeared a single time. Germline-derived CDR1 and CDR2 are SEHNR and FQNEAQ (reference sequence). V shed 5 bases and J 5 bases; nucleotides not matched to a gene: 8. CDR3 size: 15 residues. Authors' processing steps: Reference gene primer amplification in the assay estimated nucleated cell counts. Produced via immunoSEQ multiplex PCR; TCRdb's table is partial and in-frame only. V and J calls and clone size are those listed in that table; D and trimming were worked out from the DNA. The sample holds some 110,000 clones, roughly 85% seen once. Source material: peripheral blood. V usage is TRBV7-9 and J usage is TRBJ2-1; 8 bases are a match to TRBD2. The receptor was derived from a man aged 35 to 55 with acute or convalescent COVID-19. CDR3 nucleotide sequence: TGTGCCAGCAGCCCCCGGCTAGCGGGCCACAATGAGCAGTTCTTC. Protein product: CASSPRLAGHNEQFF.